This entry features one TCR beta chain sequence. These data come from a study of blood T cell repertoires in COVID-19. Generated by immunoSEQ multiplex PCR, the TCRdb table keeps only in-frame clones and is missing some. This repertoire shows about 270,000 clones, 85% to 90% found once; its top ten account for 2.4%. Sequencing was done on a sample of PBMCs or T cells enriched from blood (not recorded which). The sequence came from a woman aged 18 to 35 who had recovered from COVID-19.

The DNA of the CDR3 is TGTGCCATCAGTGGGGGAGGGACAGGGCCCAACCGAAATTCACCCCTCCACTTT. It yields the protein CAISGGGTGPNRNSPLHF. V and J are TRBV10-3 and TRBJ1-6; 9 bases agree with TRBD1. The length of the CDR3 is 18 residues. Trimming cost V 4 bases and J 7 bases; bases outside gene matches: 14. The V gene's germline CDR1 is ENHRY and CDR2 SYGVKD.